This is a list of T cell receptor beta chains from one sample in a study of T-cell reconstitution after alpha-beta-depleted transplantation in children. TCRdb re-called the PCR reads through MiXCR, storing one row per CDR3 protein. The sample lists approximately 270,000 distinct CDR3 sequences; 9.9% were seen once. The material sequenced was PBMCs from the stem cell graft donor, taken from the stem cell graft. Receptors originate from a human donor who donated a stem cell graft to a child with SCID. CDR3s include the opening cysteine and the closing phenylalanine or tryptophan. Fields, in order: D gene, V gene, CDR3 length, clone size, J gene, CDR3 protein, CDR3 DNA. A D gene is named only where the DNA matches it firmly. Size is omitted from some rows. Given values are once, few, many or a class for expanded clones.

D: TRBD1
V: TRBV12-3/TRBV12-4
length: 13
size: many
J: TRBJ1-1
CDR3: CASSPDRKTEAFF
DNA: TGTGCCAGCAGTCCGGACAGGAAGACTGAAGCTTTCTTT

D: -
V: TRBV5-1
length: 15
size: -
J: TRBJ1-2
CDR3: CASSLAPGCCYGYTF
DNA: TGCGCCAGCAGCTTGGCCCCCGGGTGTTGCTATGGCTACACCTTC

D: -
V: TRBV7-9
length: 13
size: few
J: TRBJ2-7
CDR3: CASSSRRNYEQYF
DNA: TGTGCCAGCAGCTCCCGTAGAAACTACGAGCAGTACTTC

D: TRBD1
V: TRBV20-1
length: 18
size: -
J: TRBJ2-5
CDR3: CSAREPIPTGFNGETQYF
DNA: TGCAGTGCTAGAGAACCCATCCCGACAGGGTTTAATGGAGAGACCCAGTACTTC

D: -
V: TRBV2
length: 16
size: few
J: TRBJ1-4
CDR3: CASSPQGGATNEKLFF
DNA: TGTGCCAGCAGTCCCCAGGGTGGTGCAACTAATGAAAAACTGTTTTTT

D: -
V: TRBV14
length: 15
size: few
J: TRBJ2-7
CDR3: CASSQGFGGSYEQYF
DNA: TGTGCCAGCAGCCAAGGATTTGGCGGTTCCTACGAGCAGTACTTC

D: TRBD2
V: TRBV9
length: 18
size: many
J: TRBJ2-1
CDR3: CASSVDRLPGLAINEQFF
DNA: TGTGCCAGCAGCGTAGATCGATTACCGGGACTAGCGATCAATGAGCAGTTCTTC

D: -
V: TRBV12-3/TRBV12-4
length: 12
size: few
J: TRBJ2-4
CDR3: CASSLHQNIQYF
DNA: TGTGCCAGCAGTTTACACCAAAACATTCAGTACTTC

D: -
V: TRBV9
length: 13
size: -
J: TRBJ2-7
CDR3: CASSFGGLDEQYF
DNA: TGTGCCAGCAGTTTCGGGGGTCTCGACGAGCAGTACTTC

D: -
V: TRBV12-3/TRBV12-4
length: 16
size: -
J: TRBJ2-7
CDR3: CASSRGAPKVVYEQYF
DNA: TGTGCCAGCAGCCGCGGGGCTCCAAAGGTCGTCTACGAGCAGTACTTC

D: TRBD2
V: TRBV27
length: 16
size: few
J: TRBJ2-1
CDR3: CASSTRLAGAPNEQFF
DNA: TGTGCCAGCAGTACCCGACTAGCGGGGGCCCCCAATGAGCAGTTCTTC

D: -
V: TRBV18
length: 15
size: -
J: TRBJ2-2
CDR3: CASSVWDTNTGELFF
DNA: TGTGCCAGCTCAGTGTGGGACACGAACACCGGGGAGCTGTTTTTT

D: -
V: TRBV5-1
length: 14
size: many
J: TRBJ2-3
CDR3: CASSLAPGADTQYF
DNA: TGCGCCAGCAGCTTGGCGCCGGGGGCAGATACGCAGTATTTT

D: -
V: TRBV6-1
length: 16
size: -
J: TRBJ1-3
CDR3: CASSVDGVLLRNTIYF
DNA: TGTGCCAGCAGTGTGGACGGGGTCCTTTTACGAAACACCATATATTTT

D: TRBD2
V: TRBV11-2
length: 20
size: many
J: TRBJ2-1
CDR3: CASSLNPLRYQRGSYNEQFF
DNA: TGTGCCAGCAGCCTCAACCCCCTGAGATATCAGCGGGGGTCCTACAATGAGCAGTTCTTC

D: TRBD1
V: TRBV2
length: 14
size: many
J: TRBJ2-7
CDR3: CASSLSGQGYEQYF
DNA: TGTGCCAGCAGTTTATCGGGACAGGGGTACGAGCAGTACTTC

D: TRBD1
V: TRBV5-1
length: 16
size: -
J: TRBJ2-2
CDR3: CASSLPGQGNTGELFF
DNA: TGCGCCAGCAGCTTACCGGGACAGGGGAACACCGGGGAGCTGTTTTTT